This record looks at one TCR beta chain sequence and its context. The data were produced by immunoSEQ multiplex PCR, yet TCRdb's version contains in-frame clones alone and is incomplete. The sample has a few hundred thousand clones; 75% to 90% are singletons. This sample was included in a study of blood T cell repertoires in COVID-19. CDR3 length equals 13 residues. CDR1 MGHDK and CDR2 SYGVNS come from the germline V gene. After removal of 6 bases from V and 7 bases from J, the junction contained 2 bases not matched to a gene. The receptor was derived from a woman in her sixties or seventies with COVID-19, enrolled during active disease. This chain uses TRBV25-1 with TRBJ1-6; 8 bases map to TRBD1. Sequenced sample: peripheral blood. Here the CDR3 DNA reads TGTGCCAGCAGACAGGGGGGAAATTCACCCCTCCACTTT. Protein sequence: CASRQGGNSPLHF.